What follows is one T cell receptor beta chain and its context. These data are taken from a study of T cells after yellow fever vaccination. TCRdb reanalysed the 5' RACE reads using MiXCR and keeps one entry per CDR3 protein. The repertoire holds a few hundred thousand distinct CDR3 sequences, about an eighth seen once, with more than 3% in the top ten. Germline V lookup: CDR1 DFQATT, CDR2 SNEGSKA (reference sequence). V lost 3 bases and J 7 bases, leaving 12 bases between the germline ends. The CDR3 is 12 residues long. This sample comprised CD4+ T cells sorted from PBMCs, obtained 15 days after the yellow fever booster vaccination. This TCR came from a man aged 18 to 30 who received the YFV17D yellow fever vaccine. The gene calls are TRBV20-1 and TRBJ1-2; possible D gene TRBD1, 5 bases. CDR3 sequence (DNA): TGCAGTGCTAGCGGGGGAATCGGTGGCTACACCTTC. Residues: CSASGGIGGYTF.